The clone carrying this T cell receptor (beta chain) has at least ten counts. Its antigen is currently unknown. Preparation of the TCRbeta library used unique molecular identifiers. TCRdb re-analysed the PCR reads in MiXCR, keeping a single row per CDR3 protein. The sample holds 200,000 to 250,000 distinct CDR3 sequences, less than 9% seen once. Germline V gives CDR1 SGHNT, CDR2 YYREEE (reference sequence). The V segment lost 1 base and the J segment 3 bases; nucleotides outside the gene matches: 4. CDR3 length: 15 amino acids. This specimen belongs to a study of T-cell reconstitution after alpha-beta-depleted transplantation in children. Study-level points and caveats: Two months or so post-transplant, alpha-beta T cells reportedly derived from several hundred expanded graft clones.

This TCR came from a male patient younger than 18 who had a stem cell transplant for acute lymphoblastic leukemia, so the T cells may come from the graft donor. Specimen: PBMCs, mostly from graft donor cells, collected 180 days after TCRalphabeta/CD19-depleted stem cell transplant. This chain uses TRBV5-4 with TRBJ2-3; TRBD2 agrees at 8 bases. CDR3 in amino acids: CASSLKRESTDTQYF. CDR3 nucleotides: TGTGCCAGCAGCTTGAAGCGGGAGTCAACAGATACGCAGTATTTT.